These T cell receptor beta chains were read from a single sample in a study of blood T cell repertoires in COVID-19. Sequenced by immunoSEQ multiplex PCR; TCRdb stores in-frame clones only, minus some. Among about 300,000 clones listed, approximately 90% were seen once. The source material was PBMCs or T cells enriched from blood (not recorded which). Receptors originate from a man aged 25-45 years who had recovered from COVID-19. The CDR3 runs from the conserved cysteine through the conserved F or W. A D gene is named only where the DNA matches it firmly. Expanded clones get a size class; other rows say once, few or many, or leave the size out.

clone_size d_call j_call v_call cdr3_aa cdr3_nt
NA TRBD1 TRBJ2-7 TRBV7-2 CASSWGTGAYEQYF TGTGCCAGCAGCTGGGGGACAGGGGCGTACGAGCAGTACTTC
NA TRBD1 TRBJ2-7 TRBV29-1 CSVGRGTGDSGEQYF TGCAGCGTCGGCCGTGGGACAGGGGATTCAGGCGAGCAGTACTTC
NA TRBD1 TRBJ2-7 TRBV4-2 CASSPTGVEQYF TGTGCCAGCAGCCCAACAGGGGTTGAGCAGTACTTC
NA NA TRBJ1-1 TRBV6-1 CASSESNFNTEAFF TGTGCCAGCAGTGAATCCAATTTTAACACTGAAGCTTTCTTT
NA TRBD1 TRBJ1-3 TRBV28 CASSPRTGAGNTIYF TGTGCCAGCAGTCCTCGTACAGGGGCTGGAAACACCATATATTTT
NA TRBD1 TRBJ2-7 TRBV4-1 CASSQGDREYEQYF TGCGCCAGCAGCCAAGGGGACAGGGAATACGAGCAGTACTTC
NA NA TRBJ2-3 TRBV19 CASSIVRQGSDTQYF TGTGCCAGTAGTATAGTAAGGCAGGGGAGCGATACGCAGTATTTT
NA NA TRBJ2-7 TRBV20-1 CSATRGEQYF TGCAGTGCCACCAGGGGCGAGCAGTACTTC
NA TRBD2 TRBJ2-5 TRBV27 CASSRTRQMKETQYF TGTGCCAGCAGCCGGACTAGACAGATGAAGGAGACCCAGTACTTC
NA TRBD2 TRBJ2-3 TRBV7-2 CASSPGLARRTDTQYF TGTGCCAGCAGCCCCGGACTAGCGCGTCGCACAGATACGCAGTATTTT
NA NA TRBJ2-7 TRBV29-1 CSGGTIYEQYF TGCAGCGGCGGGACGATTTACGAGCAGTACTTC
once NA TRBJ2-7 TRBV5-1 CASSSAGRGDYEQYF TGCGCCAGCAGCTCGGCGGGCAGGGGGGACTACGAGCAGTACTTC
NA TRBD1 TRBJ2-4 TRBV7-2 CASSPDRGTKNIQYF TGTGCCAGCAGCCCGGACAGGGGAACCAAAAACATTCAGTACTTC
NA NA TRBJ2-7 TRBV5-1 CASSLRGGVYEQYF TGCGCCAGCAGCCTCCGAGGCGGGGTTTACGAGCAGTACTTC
NA NA TRBJ2-2 TRBV5-4 CASSLRGNTGELFF TGTGCCAGCAGCTTGCGAGGAAACACCGGGGAGCTGTTTTTT
once NA TRBJ1-6 TRBV19 CASSISGARSPLHF TGTGCCAGTAGTATCTCAGGGGCGAGATCACCCCTCCACTTT
NA NA TRBJ2-1 TRBV27 CASSVRDKPNEQFF TGTGCCAGCAGTGTCCGGGACAAACCCAATGAGCAGTTCTTC
few TRBD1 TRBJ1-1 TRBV6-5 CASRADRAEAFF TGTGCCAGCAGGGCCGACAGGGCTGAAGCTTTCTTT
NA NA TRBJ1-5 TRBV11-3 CASSLAGVDQPQHF TGTGCCAGCAGCTTAGCGGGAGTAGATCAGCCCCAGCATTTT
NA TRBD2 TRBJ2-1 TRBV27 CASSLSGGLGNEQFF TGTGCCAGCAGTCTATCGGGGGGGCTAGGGAATGAGCAGTTCTTC
once TRBD1 TRBJ1-6 TRBV28 CASSTPGQGTSPLHF TGTGCCAGCAGTACCCCGGGACAGGGCACTTCACCCCTCCACTTT
NA TRBD2 TRBJ2-7 TRBV4-1 CASSQDKGLAGVSSYEQYF TGCGCCAGCAGCCAAGATAAAGGACTAGCGGGAGTAAGCTCCTACGAGCAGTACTTC
NA NA TRBJ2-3 TRBV6-2/TRBV6-3 CASSSAHTQYF TGTGCCAGCAGTTCAGCGCATACGCAGTATTTT
NA NA TRBJ2-5 TRBV4-2 CASSQGTGLREETQYF TGTGCCAGCAGCCAAGGAACGGGACTCCGGGAAGAGACCCAGTACTTC
NA NA TRBJ2-1 TRBV18 CASSPLPGGSYNEQFF TGTGCCAGCTCACCACTCCCGGGCGGGTCCTACAATGAGCAGTTCTTC
once NA TRBJ2-2 TRBV29-1 CSVEGETGELFF TGCAGCGTTGAAGGAGAGACCGGGGAGCTGTTTTTT
NA NA TRBJ1-6 TRBV7-9 CASSLEVQSSPLHF TGTGCCAGCAGCTTAGAGGTACAGAGCTCACCCCTCCACTTT
NA NA TRBJ1-4 TRBV6-5 CASSPQASREKLFF TGTGCCAGCAGCCCCCAGGCGTCAAGGGAAAAACTGTTTTTT
NA TRBD1 TRBJ2-7 TRBV24-1 CATSPGWATGVYEQYF TGTGCCACCAGCCCTGGATGGGCCACAGGGGTCTACGAGCAGTACTTC
few TRBD1 TRBJ2-5 TRBV9 CASSVGTGPPRETQYF TGTGCCAGCAGCGTAGGGACAGGCCCCCCCAGAGAGACCCAGTACTTC
NA NA TRBJ2-2 TRBV5-1 CASSLTSTNTGELFF TGCGCCAGCAGCTTGACTAGCACGAACACCGGGGAGCTGTTTTTT
NA NA TRBJ2-7 TRBV28 CASSLSRHEQYF TGTGCCAGCAGTTTATCCCGTCACGAGCAGTACTTC
NA TRBD1 TRBJ1-5 TRBV2 CASSGSTGGARKQHF TGTGCCAGCAGTGGCTCGACAGGGGGCGCACGAAAACAGCATTTT